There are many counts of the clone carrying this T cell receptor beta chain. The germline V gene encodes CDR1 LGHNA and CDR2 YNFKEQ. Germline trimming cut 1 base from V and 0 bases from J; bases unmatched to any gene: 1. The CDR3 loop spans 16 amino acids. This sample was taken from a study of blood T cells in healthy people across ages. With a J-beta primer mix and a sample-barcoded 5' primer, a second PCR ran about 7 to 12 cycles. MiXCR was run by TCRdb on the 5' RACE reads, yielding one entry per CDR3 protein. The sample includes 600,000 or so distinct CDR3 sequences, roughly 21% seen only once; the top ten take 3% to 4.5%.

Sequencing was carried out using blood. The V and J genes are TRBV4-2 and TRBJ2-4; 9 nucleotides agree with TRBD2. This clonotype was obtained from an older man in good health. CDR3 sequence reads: CASSQATSGAKNIQYF. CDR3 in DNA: TGTGCCAGCAGCCAAGCGACTAGCGGAGCCAAAAACATTCAGTACTTC.